A single sample gave rise to the 12 T cell receptor beta chains below, sequenced in a study of cytotoxic CD8 clonotypes in ibrutinib-treated CLL. Produced via immunoSEQ multiplex PCR; TCRdb's table is partial and in-frame only. The repertoire has approximately 190,000 clones, roughly 65% of them found once; the top ten carry about 6%. This specimen consisted of PBMCs, obtained after 12 months of ibrutinib treatment. These receptors came from a human donor with chronic lymphocytic leukemia.

The chain couples TRBV25-1 to TRBJ2-6; D not certain. Germline V gene sequence: CDR1 MGHDK, CDR2 SYGVNS. This CDR3 has 14 amino acids. Trimming took off 4 bases at V and 0 bases at J, with 4 bases between the two ends. Here the CDR3 reads CASSVSSGANVLTF. CDR3 nucleotides: TGTGCCAGCAGTGTGAGCTCTGGGGCCAACGTCCTGACTTTC.

The chain is built from TRBV5-1 and TRBJ1-1; no clear D gene. The CDR3 length is 14 residues. Germline CDR1 SGHRS, CDR2 YFSETQ. Trimming removed 0 bases at V and 4 bases at J, with 10 bases between. The DNA of the CDR3 is TGCGCCAGCAGCTTGGCCGGGTCAGGCACTGAAGCTTTCTTT. It yields the protein CASSLAGSGTEAFF.

The genes are TRBV30 and TRBJ2-3; no firm D call. This CDR3 has 12 amino acids. V lost 2 bases and J 5 bases, leaving 8 bases between the germline ends. Germline V lookup: CDR1 GTSNPN, CDR2 SVGIG (reference sequence). Here the CDR3 DNA reads TGTGCCTGGAGTCTCTTTGGAGATACGCAGTATTTT. Its translation is CAWSLFGDTQYF. The full variable domain, in which reference TRBV30 and TRBJ2-3 provide the parts outside the CDR3, is SQTIHQWPATLVQPVGSPLSLECTVEGTSNPNLYWYRQAAGRGLQLLFYSVGIGQISSEVPQNLSASRPQDRQFILSSKKLLLSDSGFYLCAWSLFGDTQYFGPGTRLTVL.

The chain combines TRBV6-6 with TRBJ1-1; TRBD1 might be the D (6 bases). This CDR3 is 15 amino acids long. The ends were cut back, 5 bases at V and 0 bases at J, with 13 bases in the middle. The V gene's germline CDR1 is MNHNY and CDR2 SVGAGI (reference sequence). In nucleotides, the CDR3 is TGTGCCAGCAGTCCGAGACAGGTTATGAACACTGAAGCTTTCTTT. It translates to CASSPRQVMNTEAFF.

The chain carries TRBV5-1 and TRBJ2-3, with 8 bases identical to TRBD2. CDR1 and CDR2 (germline): SGHRS, YFSETQ. V trimming: 3 bases; J trimming: 6 bases; junction bases outside the gene matches: 12. This CDR3 region has 16 residues. CDR3 amino acids: CASSSGLAKGRDTQYF. CDR3 DNA sequence: TGCGCCAGCAGCTCTGGACTAGCCAAGGGTAGGGATACGCAGTATTTT.

This chain links TRBV10-2 with TRBJ2-7; TRBD2 agrees at 7 bases. In germline, CDR1 is WSHSY, CDR2 SAAADI. V lost 2 bases, J lost 4 bases, and 5 bases stayed unmatched. The CDR3 is 14 amino acids. CDR3 DNA: TGCGCCAGCAGTGAGGGCCGGGGGGTTTACGAGCAGTACTTC. It yields the protein CASSEGRGVYEQYF.

A few counts support this clone. This chain uses TRBV28 with TRBJ1-5; 8 nucleotides align to TRBD1. CDR3 length equals 14 residues. V shed 5 bases, J shed 4 bases, and the junction held 4 bases outside the gene matches. In germline, CDR1 is MDHEN, CDR2 SYDVKM. CDR3 loop: CASSRTGTNQPQHF. In DNA form, the CDR3 reads TGTGCCAGCAGTCGGACAGGGACGAATCAGCCCCAGCATTTT.

The chain employs TRBV5-1 and TRBJ2-2; 9 nucleotides match TRBD2. V shed 4 bases, J shed 6 bases, and the junction held 4 bases outside the gene matches. The germline gives CDR1 SGHRS, CDR2 YFSETQ. The CDR3 is made up of 14 amino acids. The CDR3 region is CASSQTSGAGELFF. In nucleotides, the CDR3 is TGCGCCAGCAGCCAGACTAGCGGTGCCGGGGAGCTGTTTTTT.

The chain combines TRBV5-1 with TRBJ1-5; the D gene is possibly TRBD1 (6 bases). CDR1 is SGHRS, CDR2 YFSETQ, per germline. This CDR3 has 16 residues. The germline V and J ends were trimmed by 4 bases and 8 bases, with 22 bases remaining between them. The CDR3 DNA is TGCGCCAGCAGCCCCGGGACAATTTTGGGGGCTAAGCCCCAGCATTTT. Translating gives CASSPGTILGAKPQHF.

The chain couples TRBV9 to TRBJ1-2, with 12 positions matching TRBD1. The J segment lost 1 base and the V segment lost 2 bases, leaving 12 bases of the junction unmatched. This CDR3 is 19 amino acids long. Germline V lookup: CDR1 SGDLS, CDR2 YYNGEE. CDR3 residues: CASSVGTGGGQAINYGYTF. For the CDR3, the DNA is TGTGCCAGCAGCGTCGGGACAGGGGGCGGGCAAGCCATTAACTATGGCTACACCTTC.

The chain is built from TRBV5-1 and TRBJ2-1; D unresolved. The germline V and J ends were trimmed by 5 bases and 4 bases, with 16 bases remaining between them. The CDR3 totals 15 residues. Per the germline V gene, CDR1 is SGHRS and CDR2 is YFSETQ. The CDR3 coding sequence is TGCGCCAGCAGTCCATTTACTCTCGATTACAATGAGCAGTTCTTC. It is translated as CASSPFTLDYNEQFF. The full variable domain, its missing parts supplied by reference TRBV5-1 and TRBJ2-1, is KAGVTQTPRYLIKTRGQQVTLSCSPISGHRSVSWYQQTPGQGLQFLFEYFSETQRNKGNFPGRFSGRQFSNSRSEMNVSTLELGDSALYLCASSPFTLDYNEQFFGPGTRLTVL.

This chain joins TRBV7-2 and TRBJ2-1, with 10 nucleotides matching TRBD1. CDR3 length: 15 amino acids. V shed 4 bases, J shed 7 bases, and the junction held 7 bases outside the gene matches. Germline V gene sequence: CDR1 SGHTA, CDR2 FQGNSA. The CDR3 nucleotides read TGTGCCAGCAGCTCGGACAGGGGGGAGAGGAATGAGCAGTTCTTC. As protein: CASSSDRGERNEQFF.